The next 21 T cell receptor beta chains were all read from a single sample in a study of T-cell reconstitution after alpha-beta-depleted transplantation in children. This sample's TCRbeta library carried unique molecular identifier barcodes. TCRdb called the PCR reads again in MiXCR, with one record for every CDR3 protein. Of roughly 300,000 distinct CDR3 sequences listed, 9.9% are singletons. The source material was PBMCs from the stem cell graft donor, sampled from the stem cell graft. Receptors were obtained from a human donor who donated a stem cell graft to a child with SCID.

There are many counts of this clonotype. J is TRBJ2-2 and V is TRBV5-1, with a tentative D call TRBD2 (6 bases). Trimming stripped 2 bases from V and 6 bases from J, with 8 bases between. The CDR3 loop spans 13 amino acids. The V gene's germline CDR1 is SGHRS and CDR2 YFSETQ. The CDR3 here is CASSFSGSGELFF. CDR3 DNA sequence: TGCGCCAGCAGCTTCAGCGGGTCCGGGGAGCTGTTTTTT.

Ten or more counts support this clonotype. The gene calls are TRBV20-1 and TRBJ2-1; TRBD2 matches at 13 bases. With V trimmed by 4 bases and J by 6 bases, 18 bases remained unmatched. Germline V lookup: CDR1 DFQATT, CDR2 SNEGSKA (reference sequence). The CDR3 contains 19 residues. In DNA, the CDR3 is TGCAGTGCTAAGGCAGCGGGACTAGCGGGATCCCCGGTAGTCAATGAGCAGTTCTTC. It specifies CSAKAAGLAGSPVVNEQFF.

This clonotype has more than one count but fewer than ten. This chain connects TRBV12-3 or TRBV12-4 to TRBJ2-7, with a weak D call TRBD1 (5 bases). Trimming took 5 bases from V and 3 from J, leaving 14 bases between them. The CDR3 sequence is 14 residues long. The CDR3 here is CASSLTAKGYEQYF. The CDR3 coding sequence is TGTGCCAGCAGTCTGACAGCTAAGGGCTACGAGCAGTACTTC.

The chain recombines TRBV5-1 with TRBJ2-7; 9 nucleotides agree with TRBD1. Losses at the gene ends were 2 bases for V and 7 bases for J; bases not matched to a gene: 10. Germline lookup yields CDR1 SGHRS and CDR2 YFSETQ. The CDR3 has 15 residues. CDR3 DNA: TGCGCCAGCAGCTTTGAGGGGACAGGGCTTGAGGAGCAGTACTTC. It translates to CASSFEGTGLEEQYF.

This clonotype was detected many times. The CDR3 protein is CASSLVGGGYTF. CDR3 DNA sequence: TGTGCCAGCAGCCTCGTGGGGGGCGGCTACACCTTC. The chain has TRBV6-5 and TRBJ1-2; tentatively, D is TRBD1 (6 bases). CDR1 and CDR2 from the germline V gene are MNHEY and SVGAGI. The CDR3 totals 12 residues. Trimming pared 6 bases from V and 8 bases from J, leaving 13 bases between.

The chain joins TRBV3-1 to TRBJ1-3; D may be TRBD1 (6 bases). Germline-derived CDR1 and CDR2 are LGHDT and YNNKEL (reference sequence). Trimming shortened V by 4 bases and J by 0 bases, and 10 bases separated the two germline ends. The CDR3 is 15 residues long. The CDR3 spells CASSPRQDSGNTIYF. The CDR3 bases are TGTGCCAGCAGCCCTCGACAGGACTCTGGAAACACCATATATTTT.

This clonotype was observed at least ten times. The CDR3 coding sequence is TGTGCCAGCAGTTTCAGGAACAGCTACGAGCAGTACTTC. It codes for CASSFRNSYEQYF. The rearrangement joins TRBV12-3 or TRBV12-4 to TRBJ2-7, with unresolved D. V lost 3 bases, J lost 3 bases, and 9 bases lay in between. The CDR3 length is 13 residues.

There are a few counts of this clonotype. The chain joins TRBV29-1 to TRBJ2-2; tentatively, D is TRBD2 (5 bases). The CDR3 covers 12 residues. V lost 3 bases and J lost 6, with 8 bases in between. Germline V gene data show CDR1 as SQVTM and CDR2 as ANQGSEA. The CDR3, as DNA: TGCAGCGTTGACACGGGGTCCGGGGAGCTGTTTTTT. Its translation is CSVDTGSGELFF.

This chain links TRBV29-1 with TRBJ2-1; 9 bases map to TRBD2. In germline, CDR1 is SQVTM, CDR2 ANQGSEA. V gave up 5 bases and J gave up 8 bases; unmatched junction bases: 7. The CDR3 consists of 13 residues. The CDR3 loop is CSVILAGFHEQFF. For the CDR3, the DNA is TGCAGCGTTATCCTAGCGGGATTTCATGAGCAGTTCTTC.

J is TRBJ2-2 and V is TRBV5-1, with D tentatively TRBD1 (5 bases). The CDR3 covers 16 residues. V dropped 0 bases and J dropped 4 bases, with 13 bases sitting between them. Germline CDR1 SGHRS, CDR2 YFSETQ. In DNA form, the CDR3 reads TGCGCCAGCAGCTTGGCAGGGCAGGGTCCCACCGGGGAGCTGTTTTTT. It codes for CASSLAGQGPTGELFF.

A few counts support this clonotype. J is TRBJ1-1 and V is TRBV7-9, with TRBD1 as a possible D gene (6 bases). Trimming shortened V by 3 bases and J by 1 base, and 9 bases separated the two germline ends. Germline lookup yields CDR1 SEHNR and CDR2 FQNEAQ (reference sequence). This CDR3 is 14 amino acids long. The CDR3 loop is CASSFRQENTEAFF. CDR3 nucleotide sequence: TGTGCCAGCAGCTTTAGACAGGAGAACACTGAAGCTTTCTTT.

This clonotype was detected a few times. V and J are TRBV3-1 and TRBJ2-5, with 11 bases identical to TRBD2. Unmatched junction bases numbered 19, after V lost 1 base and J lost 6 bases. Germline lookup yields CDR1 LGHDT and CDR2 YNNKEL (reference sequence). The CDR3 consists of 20 residues. The CDR3 DNA follows: TGTGCCAGCAGCCAAGGACCGTCGACTAGCGGGGAGGGGCGTAAAAAGACCCAGTACTTC. Translation gives CASSQGPSTSGEGRKKTQYF.

In its sample, this clonotype was seen a few times. The J gene is TRBJ2-4, the V gene TRBV2; possible D gene TRBD2, 6 bases. V lost 6 bases, J lost 0 bases, and 21 bases lay in between. This CDR3 comprises 18 residues. Germline values: CDR1 SNHLY, CDR2 FYNNEI. As DNA, the CDR3 is TGTGCCAGCAGGGAGGAGGGCAGGGTTGAACTAGCCAAAAACATTCAGTACTTC. Its protein product is CASREEGRVELAKNIQYF.

The chain recombines TRBV20-1 with TRBJ2-1, with 9 nucleotides matching TRBD1. There are 14 residues in the CDR3. Germline CDR1 and CDR2: DFQATT and SNEGSKA (reference sequence). The trim removed 6 bases at V and 4 bases at J, leaving 7 bases unmatched. The CDR3 bases are TGCAGTGCGCTGTCGGACAGGGGATACAATGAGCAGTTCTTC. This gives the protein CSALSDRGYNEQFF.

This chain connects TRBV12-3 or TRBV12-4 to TRBJ1-5, with D uncertain. V gave up 1 base and J gave up 3 bases, with 10 bases separating them. The CDR3 is made up of 15 amino acids. CDR3 sequence reads: CASSLVSGSNQPQHF. CDR3 bases: TGTGCCAGCAGTTTAGTATCTGGTTCCAATCAGCCCCAGCATTTT.

J is TRBJ1-1 and V is TRBV3-1; D remains ambiguous. The CDR3 is 13 residues long. Germline V lookup: CDR1 LGHDT, CDR2 YNNKEL (reference sequence). V was trimmed by 4 bases and J by 4 bases, leaving 10 bases between them. The CDR3 sequence is CASSRVPRTEAFF. The CDR3 nucleotides are TGTGCCAGCAGCCGCGTCCCTCGCACTGAAGCTTTCTTT.

This clonotype was counted a few times. V is TRBV2 and J is TRBJ1-6; no firm D call. With 6 bases removed from V and 9 bases from J, the gap between germline ends came to 12 bases. Germline loops: CDR1 SNHLY, CDR2 FYNNEI. This CDR3 has 13 residues. The CDR3 DNA follows: TGTGCCAGCAGGTTGGACTTATTTTCACCCCTCCACTTT. Translation gives CASRLDLFSPLHF.

This clonotype has a handful of counts. The chain links TRBV20-1 to TRBJ2-1, with 9 bases that match TRBD2. Losses at the gene ends were 5 bases for V and 5 bases for J; bases not matched to a gene: 10. CDR1 is DFQATT and CDR2 is SNEGSKA in the germline V gene (reference sequence). The CDR3 extends over 15 amino acids. The CDR3 loop is CSAHRGGASDNEQFF. As DNA, the CDR3 is TGCAGTGCTCACCGCGGGGGGGCCTCAGACAATGAGCAGTTCTTC.

V gene TRBV6-5 combines with J gene TRBJ2-5; the match to TRBD2 covers 7 bases. V lost 2 bases to trimming and J lost 2 bases; unmatched junction nucleotides: 5. Looked up from germline, CDR1 is MNHEY and CDR2 is SVGAGI. The CDR3 runs 15 residues. DNA for the CDR3: TGTGCCAGCAGTTACAACGGGGGGATTCAAGAGACCCAGTACTTC. Encoded protein: CASSYNGGIQETQYF.

This clonotype was counted ten times or more. This sequence joins TRBV10-1 and TRBJ2-1; D remains unclear. The germline V and J ends were trimmed by 2 bases and 13 bases, with 18 bases remaining between them. The CDR3 spans 14 residues. The germline CDR1 and CDR2 sequences are WNHNN and SYGVQD (reference sequence). The CDR3 DNA follows: TGCGCCAGCAGTGAGGGGCTAACTTTCAACGTACAGTTCTTC. It specifies CASSEGLTFNVQFF.

This clonotype was picked up many times. This rearrangement joins TRBV27 to TRBJ1-1; 7 bases line up with TRBD1. CDR1 and CDR2 (germline): MNHEY, SMNVEV (reference sequence). This CDR3 spans 17 amino acids. J was trimmed by 0 bases and V by 5 bases; bases with no gene match: 12. The chain's CDR3 is CASSPQTGKFLNTEAFF. In DNA, the CDR3 is TGTGCCAGCAGTCCTCAGACAGGGAAGTTCCTGAACACTGAAGCTTTCTTT.